A selection of T cell receptor beta chains follows, all from one sample in a study of PD-L1 blockade in urothelial cancer. The assay was immunoSEQ multiplex PCR, and TCRdb's table has in-frame clones only and misses some. Seen here are tens of thousands of clones, approximately 86% observed once, and the top ten hold approximately 15%. The sample consisted of PBMCs, taken around atezolizumab (anti-PD-L1) treatment. The origin of the receptors is a man in his sixties with urothelial cancer. CDR3s include the opening cysteine and the closing phenylalanine or tryptophan. A D gene is named only where the DNA matches it firmly. Size is omitted from some rows. Given values are once, few, many or a class for expanded clones.

clone_size d_call j_call v_call cdr3_aa cdr3_nt
- - TRBJ2-5 TRBV6-5 CASSPRRVERETQYF TGTGCCAGCAGCCCTAGGCGGGTGGAGAGAGAGACCCAGTACTTC
- - TRBJ2-6 TRBV21-1 CASTPDRAGANVLTF TGTGCCAGCACCCCCGACAGGGCTGGGGCCAACGTCCTGACTTTC
- TRBD2 TRBJ2-3 TRBV7-8 CASSPGDFGRTDTQYF TGTGCCAGCAGCCCGGGGGACTTCGGGAGGACAGATACGCAGTATTTT
- TRBD2 TRBJ2-7 TRBV6-4 CASSEAAGGTSYEQYF TGTGCCAGCAGTGAAGCAGCGGGGGGGACCTCCTACGAGCAGTACTTC
- TRBD1 TRBJ1-5 TRBV27 CASSPWTGGVYQPQHF TGTGCCAGCAGTCCTTGGACAGGGGGCGTTTATCAGCCCCAGCATTTT
- TRBD1 TRBJ1-4 TRBV27 CASSLAGGRGEKLFF TGTGCCAGCAGTTTGGCAGGGGGAAGGGGTGAAAAACTGTTTTTT
- - TRBJ1-6 TRBV4-3 CASSQDGRGARNSPLHF TGCGCCAGCAGCCAAGATGGGAGGGGGGCGCGTAATTCACCCCTCCACTTT
- - TRBJ1-5 TRBV2 CASSQALTGIQPQHF TGTGCCAGCAGTCAAGCCCTGACAGGTATTCAGCCCCAGCATTTT
once TRBD1 TRBJ1-5 TRBV6-6 CASRPQGENQPQHF TGTGCCAGCAGACCTCAGGGGGAGAATCAGCCCCAGCATTTT
- TRBD1 TRBJ2-3 TRBV6-6 CASRKDRVKTDTQYF TGTGCCAGCAGAAAAGACAGGGTAAAGACAGATACGCAGTATTTT
- TRBD2 TRBJ2-1 TRBV19 CASSGSSGGAAYNEQFF TGTGCCAGTAGTGGAAGCTCCGGGGGGGCGGCCTACAATGAGCAGTTCTTC
- - TRBJ2-5 TRBV10-1 CASSESGSWETQYF TGCGCCAGCAGTGAGTCGGGCAGCTGGGAGACCCAGTACTTC
- - TRBJ1-3 TRBV4-1 CASSQDRNGGFRNTIYF TGCGCCAGCAGCCAAGATCGAAATGGGGGGTTCCGAAACACCATATATTTT
- - TRBJ1-1 TRBV6-5 CASGASPTANTEAFF TGTGCCAGCGGTGCCTCTCCGACAGCGAACACTGAAGCTTTCTTT
- - TRBJ1-3 TRBV9 CASSVTTGIGGNTIYF TGTGCCAGCAGCGTTACAACCGGGATAGGGGGAAACACCATATATTTT
- TRBD1 TRBJ2-7 TRBV19 CASSTLDRAPGNEQYF TGTGCCAGTAGTACCCTAGACAGGGCCCCCGGGAACGAGCAGTACTTC
- - TRBJ1-3 TRBV12-1 CASSLPAGNTIYF TGTGCCAGCAGCTTGCCAGCTGGAAACACCATATATTTT
- - TRBJ2-2 TRBV4-2 CASSQVGTPTGELFF TGTGCCAGCAGCCAAGTGGGGACTCCCACCGGGGAGCTGTTTTTT
- - TRBJ1-2 TRBV7-2 CASSRQGYGYTF TGTGCCAGCAGTCGGCAGGGTTATGGCTACACCTTC
- TRBD1 TRBJ1-5 TRBV30 CAWSVKISGTGGFGGNQPQHF TGTGCCTGGAGTGTAAAAATATCCGGGACAGGGGGCTTCGGCGGCAATCAGCCCCAGCATTTT
- - TRBJ2-5 TRBV30 CACGLNQETQYF TGTGCCTGCGGACTCAACCAAGAGACCCAGTACTTC
- TRBD1 TRBJ2-7 TRBV7-2 CASSPRDREIPDRFYEQYF TGTGCCAGCAGCCCTCGGGACAGGGAGATCCCGGACCGATTCTACGAGCAGTACTTC
- - TRBJ2-7 TRBV27 CASSSYRRLLRYEQYF TGTGCCAGCAGTTCGTACAGGAGACTTCTAAGGTACGAGCAGTACTTC
- - TRBJ1-1 TRBV5-1 CASSLGPNTEAFF TGCGCCAGCAGCCTGGGGCCGAACACTGAAGCTTTCTTT
few TRBD1 TRBJ2-7 TRBV7-9 CASSWGQEDEQYF TGTGCCAGCAGCTGGGGACAGGAAGACGAGCAGTACTTC
- TRBD2 TRBJ2-3 TRBV4-1 CASSISSGSSTDTQYF TGCGCCAGCAGCATATCTAGCGGTTCTAGCACAGATACGCAGTATTTT
- - TRBJ1-5 TRBV7-2 CASSRGNQPQHF TGTGCCAGCAGTAGAGGCAATCAGCCCCAGCATTTT
- - TRBJ2-6 TRBV29-1 CSVEDPGREIPPGANVLTF TGCAGCGTTGAAGATCCCGGCAGGGAAATTCCCCCTGGGGCCAACGTCCTGACTTTC
- TRBD1 TRBJ1-6 TRBV27 CASSLSSARGRSPLHF TGTGCCAGCAGTTTATCGTCTGCCAGGGGGCGATCACCCCTCCACTTT
- - TRBJ2-2 TRBV5-8 CASRWTVTGELFF TGTGCCAGCAGATGGACTGTCACCGGGGAGCTGTTTTTT
- - TRBJ2-3 TRBV2 CASTPGGGVSTDTQYF TGTGCCAGCACCCCGGGGGGCGGGGTTAGCACAGATACGCAGTATTTT
- TRBD1 TRBJ2-5 TRBV6-1 CASSGNRGSRETQYF TGTGCCAGCAGTGGTAACAGGGGCAGCCGGGAGACCCAGTACTTC
once - TRBJ1-4 TRBV5-1 CASSSTATNEKLFF TGCGCCAGCAGCTCGACAGCAACTAATGAAAAACTGTTTTTT
- TRBD2 TRBJ2-3 TRBV11-3 CASSFLAGGTDTQYF TGTGCCAGCAGCTTCTTAGCGGGGGGCACAGATACGCAGTATTTT
- TRBD1 TRBJ2-1 TRBV5-1 CASKDRGSYNEQFF TGCGCCAGCAAGGACAGGGGGTCCTACAATGAGCAGTTCTTC
- - TRBJ1-2 TRBV6-5 CASSYEGSRAGYGYTF TGTGCCAGCAGTTACGAGGGATCCAGGGCGGGGTATGGCTACACCTTC
- - TRBJ2-1 TRBV19 CASSQLPTDYNEQFF TGTGCCAGTAGTCAGCTTCCAACAGATTACAATGAGCAGTTCTTC
- TRBD2 TRBJ2-3 TRBV5-1 CASSLAVLAGGIDTQYF TGCGCCAGCAGCTTGGCGGTTCTAGCGGGGGGAATAGATACGCAGTATTTT
- - TRBJ2-6 TRBV11-2 CASSFRGSGANVLTF TGTGCCAGCAGCTTCCGGGGGAGTGGGGCCAACGTCCTGACTTTC
- TRBD2 TRBJ2-1 TRBV7-3 CASSSPEAGGRNEQFF TGTGCCAGCAGCTCCCCCGAAGCGGGGGGGCGGAATGAGCAGTTCTTC
- TRBD1 TRBJ1-2 TRBV7-2 CASSRTGIGNYGYTF TGTGCCAGCAGCCGGACAGGGATTGGGAACTATGGCTACACCTTC
- TRBD1 TRBJ1-6 TRBV6-1 CASSQDRRDNSPLHF TGTGCCAGCAGCCAGGACAGGCGGGATAATTCACCCCTCCACTTT
- - TRBJ2-5 TRBV11-3 CASSSTEDQETQYF TGTGCCAGCAGCTCCACAGAAGACCAAGAGACCCAGTACTTC
- TRBD1 TRBJ2-1 TRBV6-1 CASSEGTGGYNEQFF TGTGCCAGCAGTGAAGGGACAGGGGGCTACAATGAGCAGTTCTTC
- - TRBJ1-1 TRBV2 CARRTAAGTEAFF TGTGCCAGAAGGACAGCCGCGGGCACTGAAGCTTTCTTT
- - TRBJ1-4 TRBV5-1 CASSLMGLGGEKLFF TGCGCCAGCAGCTTGATGGGCCTTGGAGGTGAAAAACTGTTTTTT
- - TRBJ1-1 TRBV7-3 CASSLTVQGLGSTEAFF TGTGCCAGCAGCTTAACGGTTCAGGGGTTGGGGAGCACTGAAGCTTTCTTT
once TRBD1 TRBJ1-1 TRBV18 CASSPSGGAGPDTEAFF TGTGCCAGCTCACCATCAGGGGGCGCAGGGCCGGACACTGAAGCTTTCTTT
- TRBD2 TRBJ2-3 TRBV13 CASSSGGFTDTQYF TGTGCCAGCAGCTCGGGGGGATTCACAGATACGCAGTATTTT
- TRBD1 TRBJ1-5 TRBV7-3 CASSFPGQESKNGNQPQHF TGTGCCAGCAGCTTCCCGGGACAGGAATCAAAAAATGGCAATCAGCCCCAGCATTTT
once - TRBJ2-5 TRBV5-8 CASSSRSPETQYF TGTGCCAGCAGCTCGAGGTCCCCAGAGACCCAGTACTTC
- - TRBJ1-1 TRBV5-1 CASSLGGGEAEAFF TGCGCCAGCAGCTTGGGGGGGGGCGAGGCTGAAGCTTTCTTT
- - TRBJ1-1 TRBV2 CASRGGRGSSNTEAFF TGTGCCAGCAGGGGTGGACGGGGGAGTTCGAACACTGAAGCTTTCTTT
- TRBD1 TRBJ1-1 TRBV28 CASSDREWGAFF TGTGCCAGCAGCGACAGGGAGTGGGGAGCTTTCTTT
- - TRBJ1-1 TRBV14 CASSQDWRGRTEAFF TGTGCCAGCAGCCAAGATTGGAGGGGAAGGACTGAAGCTTTCTTT
few - TRBJ1-4 TRBV10-1 CASSESRRNEKLFF TGCGCCAGCAGTGAGTCACGGAGAAATGAAAAACTGTTTTTT
once TRBD1 TRBJ1-2 TRBV5-1 CASSLGDRGPTQGGYTF TGCGCCAGCAGCTTGGGGGACAGGGGGCCAACTCAGGGTGGCTACACCTTC
- TRBD1 TRBJ2-7 TRBV18 CASSHMGQGAMNEQYF TGTGCCAGCTCCCACATGGGACAGGGGGCGATGAACGAGCAGTACTTC
- TRBD2 TRBJ2-4 TRBV4-2 CASSQSGGLAKNIQYF TGTGCCAGCAGCCAAAGCGGGGGACTAGCCAAAAACATTCAGTACTTC